One and the same sample provided the 8 T cell receptor beta chains below, sequenced in a study of T cell responses to AZD1222 COVID-19 vaccine. Profiled with immunoSEQ multiplex PCR; TCRdb holds only in-frame clones, not every one. The top ten hold 4% to 4.5% of the sample, which has about 130,000 clones, about 88% seen once. This specimen consisted of peripheral blood, obtained on day 0 of AZD1222 vaccination. These receptor sequences come from an adult in good health.

The chain joins TRBV18 to TRBJ1-4; tentative D call: TRBD1 (5 bases). This CDR3 spans 14 amino acids. Germline values: CDR1 KGHSH, CDR2 LQKENI. Trimming pared 3 bases from V and 10 bases from J, leaving 15 bases between. CDR3 in DNA: TGTGCCAGCTCACCGGGGACGGACTGGGGAAAACTGTTTTTT. This translates into CASSPGTDWGKLFF.

The chain employs TRBV27 and TRBJ2-1; no definite D call. From germline, CDR1 is MNHEY and CDR2 SMNVEV (reference sequence). CDR3 length: 11 residues. V was shortened by 0 bases and J by 15 bases, with 9 bases between the two germline ends. CDR3 region: CASSLSTLGFF. DNA for the CDR3: TGTGCCAGCAGTTTATCGACGCTAGGGTTCTTC.

This clone appeared a single time. The rearrangement uses TRBV28 and TRBJ1-2; 11 bases align to TRBD1. CDR1 and CDR2 (germline): MDHEN, SYDVKM. J gave up 2 bases and V 6 bases, and 8 bases lay outside the gene matches. The CDR3 sequence is 16 residues long. The CDR3 is CASRSRGDRGNYGYTF. The CDR3, as DNA: TGTGCCAGCAGAAGTCGGGGGGACAGGGGGAACTATGGCTACACCTTC.

This rearrangement joins TRBV29-1 to TRBJ1-3; D remains unclear. The V gene's germline CDR1 is SQVTM and CDR2 ANQGSEA. V was shortened by 7 bases and J by 2 bases, with 12 bases between the two germline ends. There are 13 residues in the CDR3. CDR3 bases: TGCAGCGGCCTTCGGTTCCCTGGAAACACCATATATTTT. Translation: CSGLRFPGNTIYF.

The count of this clone is one. The chain employs TRBV10-3 and TRBJ1-6, with 7 positions matching TRBD1. Germline CDR1 ENHRY, CDR2 SYGVKD. The CDR3 consists of 14 residues. With V trimmed by 10 bases and J by 8 bases, 11 bases remained unmatched. CDR3 nucleotides: TGTGCCAGTACACAGGGGCTGGGTGATTCACCCCTCCACTTT. Protein product: CASTQGLGDSPLHF.

The chain employs TRBV11-2 and TRBJ1-2; no reliable D call. The germline CDR1 and CDR2 sequences are SGHAT and FQNNGV. The germline V and J ends were trimmed by 0 bases and 5 bases, with 13 bases remaining between them. This CDR3 spans 15 amino acids. CDR3 nucleotide sequence: TGTGCCAGCAGCTTAGAAGGGCAAACGGGGTATGGCTACACCTTC. Encoded protein: CASSLEGQTGYGYTF.

The chain recombines TRBV10-3 with TRBJ2-7; 8 bases fit TRBD1. Trimming took 6 bases from V and 5 from J; bases not matched to a gene: 12. This CDR3 region has 15 residues. Germline lookup yields CDR1 ENHRY and CDR2 SYGVKD. The CDR3 spells CAIRPRTGLDHEQYF. The CDR3, as DNA: TGTGCCATCAGGCCAAGGACAGGGTTAGACCACGAGCAGTACTTC.

J is TRBJ1-2 and V is TRBV10-2, with D tentatively TRBD1 (6 bases). Per germline, CDR1 WSHSY and CDR2 SAAADI. V lost 4 bases, J lost 3 bases, and 18 bases lay in between. This CDR3 has 16 amino acids. The CDR3 region is CASSGSILGGDYGYTF. CDR3 bases: TGCGCCAGCAGTGGCTCAATCTTGGGGGGCGACTATGGCTACACCTTC.